This note documents a single TCR beta chain sequence. The CDR3 is 15 amino acids. Trimming left V 5 bases short and J 1 base short, with 14 bases between. Germline V lookup: CDR1 LNHDA, CDR2 SQIVND (reference sequence). The method was immunoSEQ multiplex PCR; TCRdb's version includes in-frame clones alone and lacks a portion of them. The table records tens of thousands of clones, about 92% of them present only once. This record comes from a study of T cell changes during pregnancy in multiple sclerosis. Sequenced material: peripheral blood, taken in the second trimester of pregnancy. This sequence originates from a female donor in good health, enrolled as a control in a pregnancy study. This chain connects TRBV19 to TRBJ2-5, with a possible D match to TRBD2 (6 bases). CDR3 coding DNA: TGTGCCAGTAGTCGGCGGAGGGAAACCCAAGAGACCCAGTACTTC. Protein product: CASSRRRETQETQYF.